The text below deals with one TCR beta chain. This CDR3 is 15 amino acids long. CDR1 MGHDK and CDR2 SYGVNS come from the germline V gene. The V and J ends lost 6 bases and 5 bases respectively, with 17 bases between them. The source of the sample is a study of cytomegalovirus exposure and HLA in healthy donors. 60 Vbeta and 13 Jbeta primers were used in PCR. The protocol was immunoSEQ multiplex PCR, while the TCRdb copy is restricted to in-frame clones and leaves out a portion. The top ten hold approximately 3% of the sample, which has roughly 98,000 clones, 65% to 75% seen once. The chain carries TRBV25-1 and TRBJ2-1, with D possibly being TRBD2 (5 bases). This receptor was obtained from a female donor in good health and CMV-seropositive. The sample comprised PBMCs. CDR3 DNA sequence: TGTGCCAGCAGCCCCTACGGGGTACAGCACAATGAGCAGTTCTTC. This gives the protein CASSPYGVQHNEQFF.